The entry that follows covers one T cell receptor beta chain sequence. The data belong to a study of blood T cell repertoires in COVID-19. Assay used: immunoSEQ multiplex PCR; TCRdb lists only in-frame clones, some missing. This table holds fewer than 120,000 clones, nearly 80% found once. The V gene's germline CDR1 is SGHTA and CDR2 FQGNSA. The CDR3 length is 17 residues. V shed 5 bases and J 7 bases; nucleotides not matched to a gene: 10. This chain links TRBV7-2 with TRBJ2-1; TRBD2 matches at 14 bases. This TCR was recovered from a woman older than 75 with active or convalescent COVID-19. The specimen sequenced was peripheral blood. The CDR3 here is CASSPRLAGGPGNEQFF. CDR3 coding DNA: TGTGCCAGCAGCCCTCGACTAGCGGGAGGGCCTGGGAATGAGCAGTTCTTC.